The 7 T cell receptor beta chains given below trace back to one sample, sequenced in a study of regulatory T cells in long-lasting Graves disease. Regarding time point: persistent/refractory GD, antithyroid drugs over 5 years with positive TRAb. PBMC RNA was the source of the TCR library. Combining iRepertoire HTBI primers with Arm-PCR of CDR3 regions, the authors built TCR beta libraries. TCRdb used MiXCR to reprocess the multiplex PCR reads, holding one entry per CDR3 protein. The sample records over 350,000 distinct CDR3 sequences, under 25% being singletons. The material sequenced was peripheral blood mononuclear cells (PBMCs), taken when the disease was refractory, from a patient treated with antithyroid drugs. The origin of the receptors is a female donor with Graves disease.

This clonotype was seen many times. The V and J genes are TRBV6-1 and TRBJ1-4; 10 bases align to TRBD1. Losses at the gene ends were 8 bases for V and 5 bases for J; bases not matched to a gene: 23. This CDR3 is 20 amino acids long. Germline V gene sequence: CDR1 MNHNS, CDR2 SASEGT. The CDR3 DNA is TGTGCCAGCCTAATATGGGGGATTGGGACAGGGGTAACCTCCAATGAAAAACTGTTTTTT. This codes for CASLIWGIGTGVTSNEKLFF.

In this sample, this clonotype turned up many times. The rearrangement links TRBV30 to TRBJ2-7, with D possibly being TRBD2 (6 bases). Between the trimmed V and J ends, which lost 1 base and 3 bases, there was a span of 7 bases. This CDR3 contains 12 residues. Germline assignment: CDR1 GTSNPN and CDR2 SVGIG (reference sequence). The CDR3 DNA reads TGTGCCTGGAGTGCCGGGGGCTACGAGCAGTACTTC. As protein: CAWSAGGYEQYF.

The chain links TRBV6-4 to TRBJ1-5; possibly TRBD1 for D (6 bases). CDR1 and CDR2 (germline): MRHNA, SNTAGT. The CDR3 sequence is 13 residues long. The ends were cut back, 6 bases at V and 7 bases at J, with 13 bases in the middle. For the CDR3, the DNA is TGTGCCAGCAGAACAGGGAGGAGACAGCCCCAGCATTTT. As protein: CASRTGRRQPQHF.

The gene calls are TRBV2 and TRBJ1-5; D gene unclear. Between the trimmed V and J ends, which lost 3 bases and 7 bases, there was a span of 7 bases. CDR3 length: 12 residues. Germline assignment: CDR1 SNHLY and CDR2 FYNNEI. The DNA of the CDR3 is TGTGCCAGCAGTGACGGAAGCCAGCCCCAGCATTTT. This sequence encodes CASSDGSQPQHF.

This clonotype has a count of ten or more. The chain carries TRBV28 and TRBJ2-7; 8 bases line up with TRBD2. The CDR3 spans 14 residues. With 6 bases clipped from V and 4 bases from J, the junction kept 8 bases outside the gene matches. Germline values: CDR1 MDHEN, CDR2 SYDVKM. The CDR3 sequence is CASSAYGRAYEQYF. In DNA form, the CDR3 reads TGTGCCAGCAGCGCCTACGGGAGGGCGTACGAGCAGTACTTC.

CDR3 amino acids: CASSSRASGIIYEQYF. DNA of the CDR3: TGTGCCAGCAGCTCTCGGGCTAGCGGGATTATCTACGAGCAGTACTTC. J is TRBJ2-7 and V is TRBV5-8, with 9 bases lining up with TRBD2. J lost 3 bases, V lost 3 bases, and 10 bases had no gene match. In germline, CDR1 is SGHTS, CDR2 YDEGEE. The CDR3 covers 16 residues.

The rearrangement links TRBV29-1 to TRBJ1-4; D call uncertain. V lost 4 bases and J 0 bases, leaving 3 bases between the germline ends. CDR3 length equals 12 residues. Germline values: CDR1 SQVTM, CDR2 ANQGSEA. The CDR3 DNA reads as TGCAGCGTTGGAACAACTAATGAAAAACTGTTTTTT. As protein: CSVGTTNEKLFF.